The TCR beta chain under discussion was sequenced for a study of spatial heterogeneity in lung cancer (dated by TCRdb to between 2018 and 2020). Broadly, across the study: Beta-chain transcripts were consistently detected in greater numbers than alpha-chain transcripts, which likely reflected higher beta-chain transcript abundance. TCR alpha and beta repertoires were quantitatively compared across multiple tumor regions, matched nontumor lung and blood in non-small cell lung cancer. TCR transcript counts in tumor regions correlated strongly with a T cell transcriptional module score from matched bulk RNA-seq. Nonsynonymous mutation counts, determined by whole-exome sequencing of tumor tissue, were related to features of the TCR repertoire. Both alpha and beta chains were TCR-sequenced in a few hundred tumor regions, approximately 64 matched nontumor lung samples and 56 PBMC samples obtained at surgery. In the raw uncorrected reads, each unique combination of TCR and UMI appeared on average more than ten times.

The library was made by 5' RACE. Sequencing was carried out with a NextSeq 500. In the TCR library protocol, a unique molecular identifier was attached to each TCR cDNA molecule so that PCR and sequencing errors could be corrected. The original pipeline was this. TCR identification, UMI-based error correction and CDR3 extraction were performed with Decombinator tools. TCRs above a frequency of 2 per 1,000, corresponding to the top 1% of the tumor frequency distribution, were defined as expanded. Expanded tumor TCRs were classed as regional if statistically deemed absent (corrected P<0.05) from at least one tumor region, otherwise ubiquitous. Each repertoire was subsampled 100 times to 5,000 TCRs, after which Renyi diversity was computed with the R vegan package. CDR3 similarity networks were built from amino acid triplet string-kernel similarity, connecting CDR3s with pairwise similarity above 0.82. Using fastp trimming at Q25 and MiXCR clonotype assembly, TCRdb reanalyzed the public sequencing data and kept in-frame beta chains. Each entry merges the rows of one CDR3 protein and shows their most common DNA and genes. TCRdb, not the authors, supplied the V and J calls. The sample contains around 13,000 distinct CDR3 sequences, approximately 7% of them found a single time. In total, the top ten clones hold roughly 3% of the sample.

The paper as a whole reports these results and caveats: Confirming at a functional level the hypothesis that regional TCRs recognize regional mutations was considered to require additional single-cell paired TCR alpha and beta sequencing. Counts of ubiquitous and regional expanded TCRs were found to correlate with counts of ubiquitous and regional nonsynonymous mutations, respectively. TCR-seq coverage of tumor T cells was estimated to be only approximately 7% for alpha chains and 11% to 15% for beta chains. The tumor nonsynonymous mutation count correlated with the number of expanded alpha and beta TCRs within the tumor.

This clonotype was observed at least ten times. The antigen it recognizes is unknown. No per-base quality is available; no much larger clone lies one base away. This specimen's time point label, interpreted: sample taken at primary tumor resection. The donors were more than 60 patients from the lung TRACERx cohort who had early-stage, untreated non-small cell lung cancer. TCR sequencing used whole RNA extracted from tumor and nontumor lung tissue, or from cryopreserved PBMC samples, without cell sorting. Only patients for whom sufficient RNA was available from at least two tumor regions were selected for TCR sequencing. Before selection, tumor and adjacent nontumor lung specimens were reviewed by a lung pathologist. The origin of this receptor is a female donor with early-stage non-small cell lung cancer. The sequencing here drew on lung tumor tissue, taken at surgery.

The DNA sequence follows: TGCAGTGCTAGAAACGGGCTAAAGTACATTGGCTACACCTTC. It translates to CSARNGLKYIGYTF. The chain couples TRBV20-1 to TRBJ1-2; too little of a D gene remains to name it. Taken from the germline V gene (reference sequence), the CDR1 and CDR2 loops are DFQATT and SNEGSKA. Trimming removed 2 bases from V and 7 bases from J, leaving 17 bases between the germline ends. The CDR3 runs 14 amino acids, cysteine and phenylalanine included. The entry retains the CDR3 DNA only, 42 bases that are in frame from base 1.